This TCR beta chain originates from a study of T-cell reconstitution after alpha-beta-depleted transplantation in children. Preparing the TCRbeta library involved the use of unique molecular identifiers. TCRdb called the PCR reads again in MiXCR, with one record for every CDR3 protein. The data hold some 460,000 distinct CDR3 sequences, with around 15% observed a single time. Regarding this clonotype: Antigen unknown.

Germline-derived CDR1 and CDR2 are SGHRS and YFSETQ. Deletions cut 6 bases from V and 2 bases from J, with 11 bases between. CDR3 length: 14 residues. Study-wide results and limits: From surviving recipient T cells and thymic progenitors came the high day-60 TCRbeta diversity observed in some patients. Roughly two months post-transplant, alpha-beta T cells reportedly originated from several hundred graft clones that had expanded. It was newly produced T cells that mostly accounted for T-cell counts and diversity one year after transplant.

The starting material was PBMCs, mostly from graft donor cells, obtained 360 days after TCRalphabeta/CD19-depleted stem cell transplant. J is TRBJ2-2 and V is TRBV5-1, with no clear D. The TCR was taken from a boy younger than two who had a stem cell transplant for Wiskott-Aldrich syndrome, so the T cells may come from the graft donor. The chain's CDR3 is CASKFTVNTGELFF. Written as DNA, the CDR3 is TGCGCCAGCAAATTTACAGTCAACACCGGGGAGCTGTTTTTT.